This TCR beta chain was sequenced in a study of siplizumab effects on memory and regulatory T cells. General study findings and limits: It was not possible to assign a naive or memory phenotype to roughly 75-95% of proliferating CD4+ or CD8+ clones.

The CDR3 extends over 18 amino acids. Germline CDR1 is MNHEY and CDR2 is SMNVEV (reference sequence). J was trimmed by 0 bases and V by 5 bases; bases with no gene match: 5. Roughly 10^5 TCR templates underwent assay in each sample. Profiled with immunoSEQ multiplex PCR; TCRdb holds only in-frame clones, not every one. The profile covers approximately 3,000 clones, with about 49% appearing a single time and 5% to 6.5% taken by the ten largest. About this clone: The antigen is not known.

Cells from the mixed lymphocyte reaction were cocultured for 6 to 7 days at 37°C. The sample taken for sequencing was CFSE-low (dividing) CD4+ T cells sorted from an allogeneic mixed lymphocyte reaction. The chain joins TRBV27 to TRBJ2-6; 12 nucleotides align to TRBD2. The receptor was isolated from a human donor in good health; the cells came from an allogeneic mixed lymphocyte reaction. The CDR3 DNA reads TGTGCCAGCAGTCGACTAGCGGGAGTCGTCTCTGGGGCCAACGTCCTGACTTTC. It specifies CASSRLAGVVSGANVLTF.